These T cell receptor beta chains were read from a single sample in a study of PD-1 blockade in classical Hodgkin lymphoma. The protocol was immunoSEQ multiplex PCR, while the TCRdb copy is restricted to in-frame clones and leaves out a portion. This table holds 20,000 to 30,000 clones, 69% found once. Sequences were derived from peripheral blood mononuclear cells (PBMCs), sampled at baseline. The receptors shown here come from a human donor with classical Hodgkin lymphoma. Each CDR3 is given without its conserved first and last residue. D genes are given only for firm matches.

CDR3 protein: AIQSRADGTYEQY
V gene: TRBV2
D gene: NA

CDR3 protein: ASSELLAPDTQY
V gene: TRBV6-1
D gene: NA

CDR3 protein: ASRIGLAGGNEQF
V gene: TRBV6-1
D gene: TRBD2

CDR3 protein: ASSNQGAGDNEQF
V gene: TRBV7-8
D gene: NA

CDR3 protein: ASSSTASRTEAF
V gene: TRBV11-2
D gene: NA

CDR3 protein: ASSRFSEAF
V gene: TRBV19
D gene: NA

CDR3 protein: ASSLLGDRDEAF
V gene: TRBV27
D gene: TRBD1

CDR3 protein: ASSLGLYYEQY
V gene: TRBV5-1
D gene: NA

CDR3 protein: ASSGLRDRGRGANYGYT
V gene: TRBV9
D gene: TRBD1

CDR3 protein: ASSHTGPRTYGYT
V gene: TRBV19
D gene: NA

CDR3 protein: ASSQVGAGQGTSPLH
V gene: TRBV4-2
D gene: TRBD1

CDR3 protein: ASSQGWGPEAF
V gene: TRBV4-1
D gene: NA

CDR3 protein: ASSQTGYNEQF
V gene: TRBV4-1
D gene: TRBD1

CDR3 protein: ASCDNTGELF
V gene: TRBV2
D gene: NA

CDR3 protein: ASSPSSAAANYGYT
V gene: TRBV7-9
D gene: NA

CDR3 protein: ASTYGASISGANVLT
V gene: TRBV7-9
D gene: NA

CDR3 protein: ASSVYGEGVNIQY
V gene: TRBV9
D gene: NA

CDR3 protein: ASSFLQGGGEKLF
V gene: TRBV27
D gene: TRBD1

CDR3 protein: ASSEGRNTEAF
V gene: TRBV7-8
D gene: NA

CDR3 protein: ASSFAGGTYNEQF
V gene: TRBV5-1
D gene: TRBD2

CDR3 protein: ASFGTEDQPQH
V gene: TRBV6-5
D gene: TRBD1

CDR3 protein: ASSILAGYTEAF
V gene: TRBV2
D gene: NA

CDR3 protein: ATRDRGQIPSTDTQY
V gene: TRBV10-3
D gene: TRBD1